A single sample is the source of the 13 T cell receptor beta chains below, sequenced in a study of regulatory T cells in long-lasting Graves disease. Time point denoted: newly diagnosed GD, antithyroid drugs for less than 3 months. PBMC-extracted RNA yielded the TCR library. Researchers made TCR beta libraries by using iRepertoire HTBI primers and running Arm-PCR on CDR3 regions. TCRdb re-derived calls from the multiplex PCR reads in MiXCR, one entry per CDR3 protein. The sample carries about 620,000 distinct CDR3 sequences, roughly 15% recorded once. The same sample was also studied in work on T cells in Graves' hyperthyroidism and ophthalmopathy.

Source: peripheral blood mononuclear cells (PBMCs), taken at new diagnosis, from a patient treated with antithyroid drugs. The receptor set was obtained from a woman in her twenties or thirties with Graves disease.

This clonotype was seen many times. The CDR3 nucleotides are TGTGCCAGCAGCCCTTTCCAGGAGAACTATGGCTACACCTTC. It encodes CASSPFQENYGYTF. This chain joins TRBV25-1 and TRBJ1-2, with D hard to call. V dropped 6 bases and J dropped 2 bases, with 13 bases sitting between them. The CDR3 totals 14 residues. The germline gives CDR1 MGHDK, CDR2 SYGVNS.

V is TRBV5-1 and J is TRBJ2-3; D is unclear. The CDR3 loop spans 15 amino acids. Trimming removed 0 bases at V and 2 bases at J, with 10 bases between. Germline values: CDR1 SGHRS, CDR2 YFSETQ. This CDR3 reads CASSLEERPTDTQYF. The CDR3 nucleotides read TGCGCCAGCAGCTTGGAAGAGAGGCCCACAGATACGCAGTATTTT. The entire variable domain, with the rest obtained from reference TRBV5-1 and TRBJ2-3, is as follows: KAGVTQTPRYLIKTRGQQVTLSCSPISGHRSVSWYQQTPGQGLQFLFEYFSETQRNKGNFPGRFSGRQFSNSRSEMNVSTLELGDSALYLCASSLEERPTDTQYFGPGTRLTVL.

This clonotype has at least ten counts. The chain carries TRBV28 and TRBJ1-1; weak D call: TRBD1 (5 bases). The germline gives CDR1 MDHEN, CDR2 SYDVKM. The germline V and J ends were trimmed by 5 bases and 10 bases, with 14 bases remaining between them. The CDR3 runs 12 residues. The CDR3: CASSLQTRGAFF. For the CDR3, the DNA is TGTGCCAGCAGTCTCCAAACGAGGGGAGCTTTCTTT.

This clonotype was seen repeatedly, ten times or more. The chain is built from TRBV7-3 and TRBJ2-1; no clear D. The CDR3 loop spans 15 amino acids. Trimming removed 0 bases from V and 2 bases from J, with 8 bases in between. Germline V CDR1 and CDR2: SGHTA, FQGTGA. The DNA of the CDR3 is TGTGCCAGCAGCTTAACGAGCGATACCTACAATGAGCAGTTCTTC. This codes for CASSLTSDTYNEQFF. The variable domain in full, with the rest retrieved from reference TRBV7-3 and TRBJ2-1, is GAGVSQTPSNKVTEKGKYVELRCDPISGHTALYWYRQSLGQGPEFLIYFQGTGAADDSGLPNDRFFAVRPEGSVSTLKIQRTERGDSAVYLCASSLTSDTYNEQFFGPGTRLTVL.

The V gene is TRBV30, the J gene TRBJ2-3; tentatively, D is TRBD1 or TRBD2 (5 bases each). Trimming stripped 0 bases from V and 2 bases from J, with 12 bases between. There are 15 residues in the CDR3. In germline, CDR1 is GTSNPN, CDR2 SVGIG (reference sequence). The CDR3 spells CAWSVLGDDTDTQYF. CDR3 nucleotide sequence: TGTGCCTGGAGTGTATTGGGGGATGACACAGATACGCAGTATTTT.

This clonotype was recorded many times. The chain links TRBV28 to TRBJ1-1; D may be TRBD1 (5 bases). Trimming removed 2 bases from V and 4 bases from J, with 14 bases in between. The CDR3 totals 15 residues. Germline CDR1 reads MDHEN; CDR2 reads SYDVKM. CDR3 in DNA: TGTGCCAGCAGTTTAAATCCCCATGGGGGCACTGAAGCTTTCTTT. This gives the protein CASSLNPHGGTEAFF.

This clonotype was recorded a few times. The chain employs TRBV28 and TRBJ2-5, with D possibly TRBD1 on 5 matching bases. The CDR3 totals 14 residues. Deletions cut 4 bases from V and 2 bases from J, with 11 bases between. From germline, CDR1 is MDHEN and CDR2 SYDVKM. Written as DNA, the CDR3 is TGTGCCAGCAGTTCCGCAGGGTTTCAAGAGACCCAGTACTTC. This codes for CASSSAGFQETQYF.

This clonotype was recorded many times. This chain uses TRBV3-1 with TRBJ1-1, with TRBD1 matching over 11 bases. The CDR3 sequence is 17 residues long. Germline values: CDR1 LGHDT, CDR2 YNNKEL (reference sequence). With 4 bases clipped from V and 5 bases from J, the junction kept 12 bases outside the gene matches. CDR3 amino acids: CASSRGTGGARGTEAFF. CDR3 DNA: TGTGCCAGCAGCCGAGGGACAGGGGGTGCTCGGGGGACTGAAGCTTTCTTT.

This clonotype was found a few times. The V and J genes are TRBV10-3 and TRBJ1-5; D ambiguous. V was clipped by 6 bases and J by 5 bases, with 11 bases between them. This CDR3 has 13 amino acids. CDR1 is ENHRY, CDR2 SYGVKD, per germline. DNA for the CDR3: TGTGCCATCAGCGGTGGTTTAGATCAGCCCCAGCATTTT. The encoded protein is CAISGGLDQPQHF.

This rearrangement joins TRBV20-1 to TRBJ2-3; no clear D gene. This CDR3 region has 13 residues. Germline CDR1 and CDR2: DFQATT and SNEGSKA (reference sequence). The V and J ends lost 1 base and 4 bases respectively, with 9 bases between them. CDR3 bases: TGCAGTGCTAGAGGCCTGGGCGCAGATACGCAGTATTTT. Translating gives CSARGLGADTQYF.

This clonotype was counted at least ten times. J is TRBJ1-3 and V is TRBV25-1; D is unclear. Germline CDR1 reads MGHDK; CDR2 reads SYGVNS. CDR3 length: 15 residues. Deletions cut 3 bases from V and 2 bases from J, with 11 bases between. CDR3 DNA: TGTGCCAGCAGTGAGTGGTCGGACCCTGGAAACACCATATATTTT. It specifies CASSEWSDPGNTIYF.

There are a few counts of this clonotype. The junction differs from germline at one of its ends, possibly a read error. This chain uses TRBV27 with TRBJ2-1; TRBD2 matches 9 bases. Germline V gene sequence: CDR1 MNHEY, CDR2 SMNVEV (reference sequence). The CDR3 extends over 16 amino acids. The CDR3 sequence is CASSLSGGLDYNEQLF. CDR3 sequence (DNA): TGTGCCAGCAGTTTGAGCGGGGGGCTCGACTACAATGAGCAGCTCTTC.

This clonotype came up many times. The chain links TRBV28 to TRBJ2-7; TRBD1 matches 10 bases. Germline V gives CDR1 MDHEN, CDR2 SYDVKM. This CDR3 has 14 residues. V dropped 10 bases and J dropped 2; count of bases not matched to a gene: 8. CDR3 nucleotide sequence: TGTGCCATCGGGGGGACAGGGGATGCCTACGAGCAGTACTTC. Protein sequence: CAIGGTGDAYEQYF.